What follows are 20 T cell receptor beta chains derived from one specimen sequenced in a study of shared clonotypes between healthy human individuals. TCRdb's copy holds only in-frame clones and misses some; the assay was immunoSEQ multiplex PCR. The data contain 1,500,000 or so clones, roughly 96% of them seen just once; the ten biggest clones take up approximately 1.1%. The sequencing input was naive CD4+ T cells sorted from blood. Subset reported: CD45RA+ positively selected. These receptors were obtained from a man younger than 40 in good health.

This clone was detected once. This rearrangement joins TRBV19 to TRBJ1-2, with D tentatively TRBD1 (5 bases). Trimming left V 7 bases short and J 13 bases short, with 22 bases between. Germline V lookup: CDR1 LNHDA, CDR2 SQIVND (reference sequence). The CDR3 runs 13 residues. CDR3 sequence (DNA): TGTGCCAGTACCGCCCTTTTAGGTGGGGGTCCCACCTTC. Encoded protein: CASTALLGGGPTF.

The gene calls are TRBV4-2 and TRBJ2-1, with D uncertain. Per germline, CDR1 LGHNA and CDR2 YNFKEQ. Trimming removed 3 bases from V and 8 bases from J, with 5 bases in between. The CDR3 length is 11 residues. CDR3 coding DNA: TGTGCCAGCAGCCATGGTTATGAGCAGTTCTTC. Translated, it gives CASSHGYEQFF.

This rearrangement joins TRBV28 to TRBJ2-7; 8 bases are a match to TRBD1. V lost 3 bases and J lost 2; bases outside the gene matches: 6. In germline, CDR1 is MDHEN, CDR2 SYDVKM. This CDR3 spans 15 amino acids. The CDR3 nucleotides read TGTGCCAGCAGTTTGAGGCGGGACAGGACCTACGAGCAGTACTTC. Translation: CASSLRRDRTYEQYF. Based on the CDR3 plus reference TRBV28 and TRBJ2-7, the full variable domain is DVKVTQSSRYLVKRTGEKVFLECVQDMDHENMFWYRQDPGLGLRLIYFSYDVKMKEKGDIPEGYSVSREKKERFSLILESASTNQTSMYLCASSLRRDRTYEQYFGPGTRLTVT.

V usage is TRBV11-3 and J usage is TRBJ1-3; D remains ambiguous. V was trimmed by 0 bases and J by 0 bases, leaving 6 bases between them. The germline V gene has CDR1 SGHNT and CDR2 YENEEA. This CDR3 has 15 residues. CDR3 sequence reads: CASSLDSASGNTIYF. The CDR3 coding sequence is TGTGCCAGCAGCTTAGATAGCGCCTCTGGAAACACCATATATTTT.

V and J are TRBV19 and TRBJ2-7; D gene uncertain. Trimming took off 3 bases at V and 3 bases at J, with 9 bases between the two ends. CDR1 is LNHDA, CDR2 SQIVND, per germline (reference sequence). The length of the CDR3 is 13 residues. The CDR3 is CASSIGSGYEQYF. The CDR3 DNA is TGTGCCAGTAGTATTGGGTCAGGCTACGAGCAGTACTTC.

The rearrangement uses TRBV5-4 and TRBJ1-1, with TRBD1 matching over 8 bases. This CDR3 region has 13 residues. J lost 3 bases, V lost 4 bases, and 2 bases had no gene match. In germline, CDR1 is SGHNT, CDR2 YYREEE (reference sequence). This CDR3 reads CASSKDRDTEAFF. CDR3 bases: TGTGCCAGCAGCAAGGACAGGGACACTGAAGCTTTCTTT.

The rearrangement joins TRBV21-1 to TRBJ2-1; the D call TRBD2 from the table was never checked on the DNA. TRBV21-1 is an annotated pseudogene. This CDR3 is 17 amino acids long. CDR3 sequence reads: CASSLHSGELSYNEQFF. For the CDR3, the DNA is TGTGCCAGCAGCCTCCATAGCGGGGAGTTGTCCTACAATGAGCAGTTCTTC.

The chain carries TRBV9 and TRBJ2-7, with TRBD1 identical over 7 bases. The V gene's germline CDR1 is SGDLS and CDR2 YYNGEE. The CDR3 runs to 14 residues. V trimming: 2 bases; J trimming: 2 bases; junction bases outside the gene matches: 4. In nucleotides, the CDR3 is TGTGCCAGCAGCGTCCGGGACAGCCCCTACGAGCAGTACTTC. Protein: CASSVRDSPYEQYF.

This clone was picked up a small number of times. Other DNA sequences from this sample encode an identical CDR3 as well. CDR3 sequence (DNA): TGTGCCAGCAGTTACTCCGCAAGGGATCAGCCCCAGCATTTT. The encoded protein is CASSYSARDQPQHF. The gene calls are TRBV6-5 and TRBJ1-5; D is unclear. The CDR3 spans 14 residues. The germline gives CDR1 MNHEY, CDR2 SVGAGI. V lost 0 bases and J 5 bases, leaving 8 bases between the germline ends.

This clone was seen once. The rearrangement links TRBV6-1 to TRBJ1-2, with D possibly matching TRBD1 (6 bases). The germline V gene has CDR1 MNHNS and CDR2 SASEGT. The CDR3 has 13 amino acids. V dropped 3 bases and J dropped 5 bases, with 10 bases sitting between them. The CDR3, as DNA: TGTGCCAGCAGTGAGTCAGGGGATTATGGCTACACCTTC. Translated: CASSESGDYGYTF.

This rearrangement joins TRBV19 to TRBJ2-1, with D possibly matching TRBD1 (5 bases). CDR3 length equals 15 residues. Per germline, CDR1 LNHDA and CDR2 SQIVND (reference sequence). Trimming left V 11 bases short and J 6 bases short, with 23 bases between. The CDR3 loop reads CAVQTGQGLRNEQFF. CDR3 nucleotide sequence: TGTGCCGTACAGACCGGGCAGGGATTACGCAATGAGCAGTTCTTC.

With regard to this clone: The same CDR3 also results from other DNA sequences found in this sample. This chain connects TRBV5-1 to TRBJ2-1; TRBD2 matches at 11 bases. This CDR3 contains 16 residues. Germline values: CDR1 SGHRS, CDR2 YFSETQ. J gave up 7 bases and V 0 bases, and 6 bases lay outside the gene matches. The CDR3 bases are TGCGCCAGCAGCTTGGAGCTAGCGGGAGGATGGAATGAGCAGTTCTTC. It translates to CASSLELAGGWNEQFF.

The V call is TRBV7-9, the J call TRBJ1-1, with 8 nucleotides matching TRBD1. Per germline, CDR1 SEHNR and CDR2 FQNEAQ (reference sequence). Unmatched junction bases numbered 12, after V lost 5 bases and J lost 4 bases. The CDR3 loop spans 16 amino acids. The chain's CDR3 is CASSQDRERMGTEAFF. In nucleotides, the CDR3 is TGTGCCAGCAGCCAGGACAGGGAAAGGATGGGCACTGAAGCTTTCTTT.

The rearrangement joins TRBV5-1 to TRBJ2-2, with unresolved D. Trimming stripped 3 bases from V and 2 bases from J, with 8 bases between. Germline V gene lookup returns CDR1 SGHRS and CDR2 YFSETQ. The CDR3 is 14 amino acids. DNA for the CDR3: TGCGCCAGCAGCTCGCTAGGTAACACCGGGGAGCTGTTTTTT. It is translated as CASSSLGNTGELFF.

V gene TRBV28 combines with J gene TRBJ2-7; TRBD2 aligns across 9 bases. CDR3 length equals 16 residues. V was clipped by 8 bases and J by 3 bases; unmatched bases: 14. The germline gives CDR1 MDHEN, CDR2 SYDVKM. The CDR3 sequence: CASLPPGTSSYYEQYF. CDR3 DNA: TGTGCCAGCCTACCCCCCGGGACTAGCAGTTACTACGAGCAGTACTTC.

This clone turned up a few times. This chain joins TRBV11-2 and TRBJ2-1; 8 nucleotides match TRBD1. J gave up 2 bases and V 5 bases, and 11 bases lay outside the gene matches. CDR1 and CDR2 (germline): SGHAT, FQNNGV. The CDR3 contains 17 residues. The CDR3 is CASSPYPTGGTYNEQFF. In nucleotides, the CDR3 is TGTGCCAGCAGCCCTTACCCAACAGGGGGGACCTACAATGAGCAGTTCTTC.

The chain combines TRBV7-8 with TRBJ2-7, with unresolved D. CDR3 length: 14 residues. V was trimmed by 0 bases and J by 2 bases, leaving 8 bases between them. The germline CDR1 and CDR2 sequences are SGHVS and FQNEAQ. The CDR3 DNA sequence: TGTGCCAGCAGCTTAGCGCTCGAAGCCTACGAGCAGTACTTC. Encoded protein: CASSLALEAYEQYF.

Only one count was recorded for this clone. This chain uses TRBV9 with TRBJ2-7; a weak D match, TRBD2 (5 bases). Germline-derived CDR1 and CDR2 are SGDLS and YYNGEE. Trimming took off 0 bases at V and 1 base at J, with 14 bases between the two ends. This CDR3 region has 16 residues. CDR3 sequence (DNA): TGTGCCAGCAGCGTAGGCGACGCGGGCTTATCCTACGAGCAGTACTTC. This codes for CASSVGDAGLSYEQYF. Based on the CDR3 plus reference TRBV9 and TRBJ2-7, the full variable domain is DSGVTQTPKHLITATGQRVTLRCSPRSGDLSVYWYQQSLDQGLQFLIQYYNGEERAKGNILERFSAQQFPDLHSELNLSSLELGDSALYFCASSVGDAGLSYEQYFGPGTRLTVT.

This clone was detected only once. This chain connects TRBV5-1 to TRBJ2-7; D gene unclear. V was cut by 0 bases and J by 1 base, with 14 bases left in between. Germline V gives CDR1 SGHRS, CDR2 YFSETQ. This CDR3 comprises 16 residues. CDR3 coding DNA: TGCGCCAGCAGCTTGGATGGCCGGGTTGGATCCTACGAGCAGTACTTC. Translated: CASSLDGRVGSYEQYF. The full variable domain, with the rest looked up from reference TRBV5-1 and TRBJ2-7, is KAGVTQTPRYLIKTRGQQVTLSCSPISGHRSVSWYQQTPGQGLQFLFEYFSETQRNKGNFPGRFSGRQFSNSRSEMNVSTLELGDSALYLCASSLDGRVGSYEQYFGPGTRLTVT.

J is TRBJ1-1 and V is TRBV5-4; D may be TRBD1 (5 bases). The CDR3 sequence is 13 residues long. The germline V gene has CDR1 SGHNT and CDR2 YYREEE (reference sequence). V was cut by 4 bases and J by 7 bases, with 14 bases left in between. The CDR3 DNA follows: TGTGCCAGCAGCGCATCAGGGTACCTTGAAGCTTTCTTT. Protein: CASSASGYLEAFF.